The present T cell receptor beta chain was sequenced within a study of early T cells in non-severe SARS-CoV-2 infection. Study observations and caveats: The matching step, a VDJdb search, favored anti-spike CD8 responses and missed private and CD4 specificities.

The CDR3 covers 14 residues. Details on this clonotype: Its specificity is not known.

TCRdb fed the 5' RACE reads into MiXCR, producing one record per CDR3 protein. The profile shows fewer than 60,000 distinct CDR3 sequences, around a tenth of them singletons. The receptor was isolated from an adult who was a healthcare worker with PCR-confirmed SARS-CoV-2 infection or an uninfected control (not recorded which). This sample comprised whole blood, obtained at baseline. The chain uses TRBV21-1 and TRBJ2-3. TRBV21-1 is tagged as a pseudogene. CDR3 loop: CASRKGASTDTQYF. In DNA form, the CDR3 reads TGTGCCAGCAGGAAAGGTGCCAGCACAGATACGCAGTATTTT.